Listed below are T cell receptor beta chains from one sample, sequenced in a study of blood T cells in healthy people across ages. TCRdb analysed the 5' RACE reads with MiXCR anew, one entry per CDR3 protein. The data show some 900,000 distinct CDR3 sequences, around 26% seen once. The sample was blood. These receptors all stem from a woman at least 80 years old in good health. Each CDR3 is given with its conserved first and last residue. A D gene is named only where the DNA matches it firmly. Size is omitted from some rows. Given values are once, few, many or a class for expanded clones.

V	size	J	D	CDR3	DNA
TRBV27	few	TRBJ2-7	.	CASITRLQALTSSYEQYF	TGTGCCAGCATCACTCGCCTGCAGGCCCTCACTAGCTCCTACGAGCAGTACTTC
TRBV7-2	many	TRBJ2-5	.	CASSLVQGAGETQYF	TGTGCCAGCAGCTTAGTACAGGGAGCCGGAGAGACCCAGTACTTC
TRBV12-3/TRBV12-4	few	TRBJ2-3	TRBD2	CASSWTSGGVSTDTQYF	TGTGCCAGCAGTTGGACTAGCGGGGGAGTGAGCACAGATACGCAGTATTTT
TRBV28	.	TRBJ1-5	.	CASSLGGTTQPQHF	TGTGCCAGCAGTTTAGGGGGTACTACTCAGCCCCAGCATTTT
TRBV7-2	many	TRBJ2-3	TRBD2	CASSLRGPGLESTQYF	TGTGCCAGCAGCTTAAGGGGCCCGGGACTAGAGTCTACGCAGTATTTT
TRBV12-3/TRBV12-4	many	TRBJ1-2	TRBD1	CASRTGLGYTF	TGTGCCAGCAGGACAGGGCTAGGCTACACCTTC
TRBV29-1	many	TRBJ1-2	.	CSVDQGEGGYTF	TGCAGCGTTGACCAGGGAGAGGGTGGCTACACCTTC
TRBV20-1	.	TRBJ2-3	TRBD2	CSARVGLGQADTQYF	TGCAGTGCTAGAGTGGGACTAGGACAAGCAGATACGCAGTATTTT
TRBV12-3/TRBV12-4	.	TRBJ2-5	TRBD2	CASGHGTSIDEQYF	TGTGCCAGCGGCCACGGGACTAGTATCGATGAGCAGTACTTC
TRBV11-2	.	TRBJ2-1	TRBD2	CASSLARTSGGAGEQFF	TGTGCCAGCAGCTTAGCCCGGACTAGCGGGGGGGCAGGGGAGCAGTTCTTC
TRBV29-1	many	TRBJ1-2	.	CSVEKVLGYGYTF	TGCAGCGTTGAGAAGGTTTTGGGCTATGGCTACACCTTC
TRBV12-3/TRBV12-4	many	TRBJ1-6	.	CASSLQQDNSPLHF	TGTGCCAGCAGTTTACAACAGGATAATTCACCCCTCCACTTT
TRBV7-2	many	TRBJ2-7	.	CASSLDRNYEQYF	TGTGCCAGCAGTCTGGACAGAAATTACGAGCAGTACTTC
TRBV27	few	TRBJ1-4	.	CASSFSRGANEKLFF	TGTGCCAGCAGTTTTTCGCGCGGGGCAAATGAAAAACTGTTTTTT
TRBV12-3/TRBV12-4	.	TRBJ2-7	.	CASTSAGAYEQYF	TGTGCCAGCACATCCGCAGGGGCCTACGAGCAGTACTTC
TRBV6-6	.	TRBJ1-4	.	CASRVTATNEKLFF	TGTGCCAGCAGGGTGACAGCAACTAATGAAAAACTGTTTTTT
TRBV18	.	TRBJ2-7	TRBD2	CASSPGTRKANEQYF	TGTGCCAGCTCACCTGGGACTAGAAAAGCCAATGAGCAGTACTTC
TRBV7-2	few	TRBJ2-7	.	CASSIQTGPYEQYF	TGTGCCAGCAGCATCCAGACAGGCCCCTACGAGCAGTACTTC
TRBV20-1	many	TRBJ2-1	TRBD2	CSARMPTSGGRSEQFF	TGCAGTGCCCGGATGCCCACTAGCGGGGGGAGGAGTGAGCAGTTCTTC
TRBV19	many	TRBJ2-4	TRBD1	CASSVKRQGDVLAKNIQYF	TGTGCCAGTAGTGTTAAGAGACAGGGGGACGTTCTAGCCAAAAACATTCAGTACTTC
TRBV5-1	.	TRBJ1-4	.	CASSRRGPNEKLFF	TGCGCCAGCAGCAGGCGGGGACCCAATGAAAAACTGTTTTTT
TRBV25-1	.	TRBJ2-1	TRBD1	CASSDPGQGKETQFF	TGTGCCAGCAGTGATCCGGGACAGGGGAAAGAGACCCAGTTCTTC
TRBV28	.	TRBJ2-1	TRBD1	CASSLVPGTVSYNEQFF	TGTGCCAGCAGTTTGGTTCCGGGGACAGTCTCCTACAATGAGCAGTTCTTC
TRBV7-8	many	TRBJ2-3	.	CASSLLASGTDTQYF	TGTGCCAGCAGCCTTCTAGCATCCGGCACAGATACGCAGTATTTT
TRBV20-1	few	TRBJ2-7	TRBD2	CSARGGLAGEQYF	TGCAGTGCTAGAGGGGGACTAGCGGGTGAGCAGTACTTC
TRBV2	many	TRBJ1-2	.	CASSETRGYTF	TGTGCCAGCAGCGAGACTCGAGGCTACACCTTC
TRBV7-9	.	TRBJ2-3	.	CASSPRTATPVGTQYF	TGTGCCAGCAGCCCAAGGACGGCAACCCCCGTTGGTACGCAGTATTTT
TRBV7-2	.	TRBJ2-1	TRBD2	CASSLVSGGANNEQFF	TGTGCCAGCAGCTTAGTTAGCGGGGGGGCCAACAATGAGCAGTTCTTC
TRBV18	few	TRBJ1-3	.	CASSPSEGGGNTIYF	TGTGCCAGCTCACCAAGTGAAGGAGGAGGAAACACCATATATTTT
TRBV15	many	TRBJ2-5	.	CATSLRREGPQYF	TGTGCCACCAGCTTGAGGAGGGAAGGGCCCCAGTACTTC
TRBV20-1	few	TRBJ1-4	TRBD1	CSARSTGWGEKLFF	TGCAGTGCTCGGTCGACAGGGTGGGGTGAAAAACTGTTTTTT
TRBV6-5	few	TRBJ1-6	.	CASSYSRDSGSPLHF	TGTGCCAGCAGTTACTCTCGCGACAGCGGTTCACCCCTCCACTTT
TRBV12-3/TRBV12-4	.	TRBJ1-5	TRBD1	CASSVTGEVQPQHF	TGTGCCAGCAGTGTCACAGGGGAGGTTCAGCCCCAGCATTTT
TRBV10-3	.	TRBJ2-1	.	CAISEGDGSCNEQFF	TGTGCCATCAGTGAAGGAGATGGGTCCTGCAATGAGCAGTTCTTC
TRBV19	few	TRBJ1-2	.	CASSIPGGLNDGYTF	TGTGCCAGTAGTATTCCGGGGGGTTTAAATGATGGCTACACCTTC
TRBV12-3/TRBV12-4	.	TRBJ2-2	.	CASNDRTGELFF	TGTGCCAGCAACGACAGGACCGGGGAGCTGTTTTTT
TRBV20-1	.	TRBJ2-5	.	CSARLQEAQYF	TGCAGTGCTAGACTACAAGAGGCCCAGTACTTC
TRBV6-2/TRBV6-3	.	TRBJ1-2	.	CASRLLSGSQGYTF	TGTGCCAGCAGATTGTTATCCGGGAGTCAAGGCTACACCTTC
TRBV6-2/TRBV6-3	many	TRBJ2-1	TRBD2	CASRRLPLAGGKSEQFF	TGTGCCAGCAGACGGTTGCCACTAGCGGGAGGTAAAAGTGAGCAGTTCTTC
TRBV12-3/TRBV12-4	.	TRBJ2-3	.	CASSLVTADTEYF	TGTGCCAGCAGTTTAGTGACAGCAGATACGGAGTATTTT
TRBV12-3/TRBV12-4	many	TRBJ2-7	.	CASTFTEYEQYF	TGTGCCAGCACCTTTACAGAGTACGAGCAGTACTTC
TRBV20-1	.	TRBJ1-6	TRBD1	CSARGPGGGISPLHF	TGCAGTGCTAGAGGCCCAGGGGGCGGGATTTCACCCCTCCACTTT
TRBV29-1	.	TRBJ2-1	TRBD2	CSVAGLGHNEQFF	TGCAGCGTAGCTGGACTAGGACACAATGAGCAGTTCTTC
TRBV20-1	.	TRBJ1-2	.	CSATPTQGFSRHGYTF	TGCAGTGCGACACCTACTCAGGGGTTCTCTCGGCATGGCTACACCTTC
TRBV30	.	TRBJ2-1	TRBD2	CAWNYRRPGLAGWSSYNEQFF	TGTGCCTGGAACTACAGAAGGCCGGGACTAGCGGGATGGAGCTCCTACAATGAGCAGTTCTTC
TRBV7-2	few	TRBJ1-5	.	CASSSKGGGVGSNQPQHF	TGTGCCAGCAGCTCAAAAGGTGGGGGGGTAGGAAGCAATCAGCCCCAGCATTTT
TRBV30	.	TRBJ1-2	.	CAWSPIGQFGYTF	TGTGCCTGGAGCCCCATCGGACAGTTTGGCTACACCTTC
TRBV5-1	many	TRBJ2-1	.	CASSLVGPIYNEQFF	TGCGCCAGCAGCTTGGTGGGTCCCATCTACAATGAGCAGTTCTTC
TRBV27	many	TRBJ2-3	.	CASSLKGLVGTDTQYF	TGTGCCAGCAGTTTAAAAGGCCTCGTGGGCACAGATACGCAGTATTTT
TRBV24-1	many	TRBJ1-2	.	CATSDLSGGYTF	TGTGCCACCAGTGATTTGTCAGGGGGCTACACCTTC
TRBV9	.	TRBJ2-3	TRBD1	CASSPRGGQGTDMQYF	TGTGCCAGCAGCCCCCGGGGAGGACAGGGGACAGATATGCAGTATTTT
TRBV5-1	.	TRBJ2-6	.	CASSLELGQGGTGANVLTF	TGCGCCAGCAGCTTGGAACTAGGGCAGGGGGGCACTGGGGCCAACGTCCTGACTTTC
TRBV20-1	few	TRBJ2-1	.	CSASPYRGTYNEQFF	TGCAGTGCTAGCCCCTATAGGGGGACTTACAATGAGCAGTTCTTC
TRBV29-1	many	TRBJ1-2	.	CSVRTETTYGYTF	TGCAGCGTCAGGACAGAAACGACCTATGGCTACACCTTC